This T cell receptor beta chain derives from a study of Ad26.COV2.S vaccination and SARS-CoV-2 variants. Study-level information: The donor belonged to the COV1001 Ad26.COV2.S trial arm.

Points from the study as a whole: Vaccinees displayed broader spike-specific TCR repertoires than placebo recipients.

Treatment: around 19 received Ad26.COV2.S at low or high dose, single or two shots; roughly five received placebo; per-sample allocation not given. Sampling occurred on day 63 after the first vaccine or placebo injection. Donation was by an adult aged 18-55 years who was in Boston. As its vector, the vaccine had Ad26, which expressed Wuhan-strain SARS-CoV-2 spike. The CDR3 covers 15 residues. The V and J ends lost 2 bases and 7 bases, in that order; junction bases with no gene match: 4. Germline V gene lookup returns CDR1 MDHEN and CDR2 SYDVKM. Repertoires were generated with immunoSEQ multiplex PCR, while TCRdb's copy carries only in-frame clones and drops some. The sample contains 380,000 or so clones, 80% to 90% of which appear only once. As concerns this clone: Its specificity is not known.

This clonotype originated in a person between 18 and 65 years old who received the Ad26.COV2.S COVID-19 vaccine or a placebo. The rearrangement joins TRBV28 to TRBJ2-1; the match to TRBD2 covers 11 bases. This specimen consisted of peripheral blood, obtained in a trial of Ad26.COV2.S vaccine versus placebo. The CDR3 is CASSLLAGGHNEQFF. CDR3 nucleotides: TGTGCCAGCAGTTTACTAGCGGGAGGCCATAATGAGCAGTTCTTC.